The source of this T cell receptor beta chain is a study of T-cell reconstitution after alpha-beta-depleted transplantation in children. Points from the study as a whole: The main origin of T-cell counts and diversity one year after transplant was newly produced T cells.

Unique molecular identifiers featured in how the TCRbeta library was prepared. TCRdb re-analysed the PCR reads in MiXCR, keeping a single row per CDR3 protein. The table lists around 420,000 distinct CDR3 sequences, around 15% of them singletons. This clonotype was counted only a few times. Its antigen is unidentified. This CDR3 has 17 residues. Germline-derived CDR1 and CDR2 are KGHDR and SFDVKD. With 2 bases removed from V and 1 base from J, the gap between germline ends came to 13 bases. The material sequenced was PBMCs, mostly from graft donor cells, taken 360 days after TCRalphabeta/CD19-depleted stem cell transplant. The genes are TRBV24-1 and TRBJ2-2; TRBD1 might be the D (6 bases). This TCR was sampled from a boy under three years old who had a stem cell transplant for Wiskott-Aldrich syndrome, so the T cells may come from the graft donor. This chain's CDR3 is CATSDSRDTLNTGELFF. The CDR3 DNA reads TGTGCCACCAGTGATTCAAGGGACACCTTGAACACCGGGGAGCTGTTTTTT.